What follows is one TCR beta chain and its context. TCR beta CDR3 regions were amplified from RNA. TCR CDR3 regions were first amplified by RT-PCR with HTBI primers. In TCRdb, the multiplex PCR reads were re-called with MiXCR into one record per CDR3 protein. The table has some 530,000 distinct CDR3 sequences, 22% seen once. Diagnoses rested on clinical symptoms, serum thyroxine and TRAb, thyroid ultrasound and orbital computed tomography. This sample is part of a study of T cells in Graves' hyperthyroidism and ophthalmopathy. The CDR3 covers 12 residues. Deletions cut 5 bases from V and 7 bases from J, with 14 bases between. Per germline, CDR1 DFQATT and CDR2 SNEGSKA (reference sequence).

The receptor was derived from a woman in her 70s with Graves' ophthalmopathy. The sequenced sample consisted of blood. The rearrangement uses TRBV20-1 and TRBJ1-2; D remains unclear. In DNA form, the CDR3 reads TGCAGTGCTGAGAGGGCCCTTGGTGGCTACACCTTC. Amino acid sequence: CSAERALGGYTF.